The 8 T cell receptor beta chains listed next were all sequenced from one sample in a study of blood T cells in healthy people across ages. PCR was performed a second time for about 6 to 11 cycles using a sample-barcoded 5' primer and a J-beta primer mix. TCRdb ran MiXCR on the 5' RACE reads and lists one entry per CDR3 protein. The table has hundreds of thousands of distinct CDR3 sequences, approximately 50% seen once. The sample consisted of blood. Source of these receptors: a man aged 55 to 70 in good health.

This clonotype has more than one count but fewer than ten. J is TRBJ1-1 and V is TRBV7-9; 7 bases fit TRBD1. This CDR3 contains 15 residues. Germline CDR1 is SEHNR and CDR2 is FQNEAQ (reference sequence). V lost 5 bases, J lost 4 bases, and 10 bases stayed unmatched. The CDR3 region has the DNA TGTGCCAGCAGCCCCAGAACAGGGGTGAGCACTGAAGCTTTCTTT. It specifies CASSPRTGVSTEAFF.

The CDR3 region has the DNA TGTGCCAGCAGCCCTTCCCGCGGTTCACCCCTCCACTTT. Protein sequence: CASSPSRGSPLHF. V and J are TRBV7-8 and TRBJ1-6; D unclear. With 5 bases removed from V and 9 bases from J, the gap between germline ends came to 11 bases. The CDR3 is 13 residues long. CDR1 and CDR2 (germline): SGHVS, FQNEAQ.

The gene calls are TRBV28 and TRBJ2-2; D gene uncertain. The germline gives CDR1 MDHEN, CDR2 SYDVKM. The CDR3 totals 16 residues. V lost 5 bases to trimming and J lost 5 bases, with 18 bases between them. The CDR3 DNA is TGTGCCAGCAGTCTATACCGGGCCCGAAGGACCGGGGAGCTGTTTTTT. Translating gives CASSLYRARRTGELFF.

In this sample, this clonotype turned up a few times. The chain uses TRBV29-1 and TRBJ2-1, with unresolved D. Germline V lookup: CDR1 SQVTM, CDR2 ANQGSEA. This CDR3 spans 13 amino acids. DNA for the CDR3: TGCACCACCCGAGGAGCCTCCTACAATGAGCAGTTCTTC. Translated, it gives CTTRGASYNEQFF.

This chain uses TRBV9 with TRBJ2-1; maybe TRBD1 (5 bases). The CDR3 runs to 12 residues. Trimming pared 3 bases from V and 8 bases from J, leaving 9 bases between. Per germline, CDR1 SGDLS and CDR2 YYNGEE. The CDR3 bases are TGTGCCAGCAGCGCAGGACACTATGAGCAGTTCTTC. It specifies CASSAGHYEQFF.

The gene calls are TRBV20-1 and TRBJ2-7; D possibly corresponds to TRBD1 (5 bases). This CDR3 contains 14 residues. V lost 6 bases, J lost 2 bases, and 17 bases lay in between. Germline V gene sequence: CDR1 DFQATT, CDR2 SNEGSKA (reference sequence). The CDR3 DNA sequence: TGCAGTGCACAATCAGGACAAAGGCCCTACGAGCAGTACTTC. Translated, it gives CSAQSGQRPYEQYF.

The rearrangement links TRBV6-1 to TRBJ1-2; the match to TRBD1 covers 8 bases. CDR1 and CDR2 from the germline V gene are MNHNS and SASEGT. The trim removed 1 base at V and 4 bases at J, leaving 2 bases unmatched. The CDR3 spans 14 residues. Written as DNA, the CDR3 is TGTGCCAGCAGTGAAGGGGGACAGGTCTATGGCTACACCTTC. Translated, it gives CASSEGGQVYGYTF.

J is TRBJ1-1 and V is TRBV6-1; D might be TRBD1 (5 bases). Looked up from germline, CDR1 is MNHNS and CDR2 is SASEGT. This CDR3 has 17 amino acids. V was shortened by 6 bases and J by 4 bases, with 24 bases between the two germline ends. The CDR3 here is CASRKRRGTEGSTEAFF. CDR3 nucleotide sequence: TGTGCCAGCAGGAAAAGGAGGGGCACTGAGGGAAGCACTGAAGCTTTCTTT.